Shown below are 30 T cell receptor beta chains from a single sample sequenced in a study of T cells expressing NK-cell markers. TCRdb reworked the 5' RACE reads into one entry per CDR3 protein, no DNA. The sample totals 550,000 to 600,000 distinct CDR3 sequences. What was sequenced was blood T cells: a sorted CD56 or NKG2C T cell subset, CD4+ or CD8+ T cells, or bulk PBMC T cells (not recorded which). These receptors all stem from a young man in good health.

J is TRBJ2-3 and V is TRBV6-5; the D gene TCRdb calls, TRBD2, cannot be checked with no DNA. CDR1 and CDR2 (germline): MNHEY, SVGAGI. CDR3 length: 15 amino acids. The CDR3 here is CASSWTSESTDTQYF.

The chain links TRBV5-6 to TRBJ2-1; checking the TCRdb D call of TRBD1 is not possible without DNA. CDR3 length: 15 amino acids. Germline V lookup: CDR1 SGHDT, CDR2 YYEEEE. CDR3 in amino acids: CASSLAGTGFNEQFF.

This chain joins TRBV3-1 and TRBJ2-2; TCRdb outputs TRBD2, but without DNA this stays unchecked. Germline lookup yields CDR1 LGHDT and CDR2 YNNKEL (reference sequence). The CDR3 loop spans 14 amino acids. The CDR3 region is CASSLRDFSGELFF.

This sequence joins TRBV4-3 and TRBJ2-7; TCRdb reports TRBD2, a call that lacks DNA to check it against. The CDR3 runs 15 residues. Germline loops: CDR1 LGHNA, CDR2 YSLEER. The CDR3 here is CASSQETSGGSAQYF.

The chain carries TRBV10-3 and TRBJ2-7; TCRdb names TRBD2, which stays unverified in the absence of DNA. The germline V gene has CDR1 ENHRY and CDR2 SYGVKD. The CDR3 has 16 residues. The CDR3: CAIKGGASPISYEQYF.

This sequence joins TRBV7-6 and TRBJ2-1; the D call of TRBD2 rests on TCRdb alone, since no DNA is present to check it. CDR3 length: 16 amino acids. Germline CDR1 SGHVS, CDR2 FNYEAQ. CDR3 region: CASSLWTSGSSNEQFF.

The CDR3 here is CSVEWRRNEQFF. The V call is TRBV29-1, the J call TRBJ2-1. CDR3 length: 12 amino acids. Germline CDR1 reads SQVTM; CDR2 reads ANQGSEA.

The genes are TRBV11-2 and TRBJ1-4. Germline V gives CDR1 SGHAT, CDR2 FQNNGV. The length of the CDR3 is 14 residues. The CDR3 sequence: CASSLDRLNEKLFF. The whole variable domain, remainder taken from reference TRBV11-2 and TRBJ1-4, is EAGVAQSPRYKIIEKRQSVAFWCNPISGHATLYWYQQILGQGPKLLIQFQNNGVVDDSQLPKDRFSAERLKGVDSTLKIQPAKLEDSAVYLCASSLDRLNEKLFFGSGTQLSVL.

The chain has TRBV6-1 and TRBJ1-3. The germline gives CDR1 MNHNS, CDR2 SASEGT. The CDR3 runs 17 residues. CDR3 in amino acids: CASSEARFRRSGNTIYF.

V and J are TRBV12-3 or TRBV12-4 and TRBJ1-6; the TCRdb call, TRBD1, lacks DNA for checking. The CDR3 sequence is 13 residues long. The CDR3 loop reads CASSQGGASPLHF.

The gene calls are TRBV6-6 and TRBJ2-5; TCRdb proposes TRBD1, but this gene call is untestable without DNA. There are 12 residues in the CDR3. Per germline, CDR1 MNHNY and CDR2 SVGAGI (reference sequence). The CDR3 loop is CASSPTPGQWYF.

The chain has TRBV30 and TRBJ2-6. This CDR3 is built from 15 residues. In germline, CDR1 is GTSNPN, CDR2 SVGIG (reference sequence). The CDR3 spells CAWSGVASGANVLTF. Full variable domain (missing parts from reference TRBV30 and TRBJ2-6): SQTIHQWPATLVQPVGSPLSLECTVEGTSNPNLYWYRQAAGRGLQLLFYSVGIGQISSEVPQNLSASRPQDRQFILSSKKLLLSDSGFYLCAWSGVASGANVLTFGAGSRLTVL.

The rearrangement joins TRBV3-1 to TRBJ2-3; as DNA is missing, the TRBD2 call by TCRdb cannot be tested. CDR3 length: 18 residues. CDR1 and CDR2 from the germline V gene are LGHDT and YNNKEL (reference sequence). CDR3: CASSQRNSGRQGTDTQYF.

The chain joins TRBV6-5 to TRBJ2-5; lacking DNA, the TRBD2 call made by TCRdb goes unchecked. The germline gives CDR1 MNHEY, CDR2 SVGAGI. The CDR3 contains 12 residues. The CDR3 region is CATMFRDGTQYF.

The genes are TRBV20-1 and TRBJ2-3; with no DNA, the TCRdb D assignment of TRBD2 cannot be verified. Per germline, CDR1 DFQATT and CDR2 SNEGSKA (reference sequence). The CDR3 has 16 amino acids. This CDR3 reads CSARQDGSHRTDTQYF.

The chain is built from TRBV12-3 or TRBV12-4 and TRBJ2-1; with no DNA, the TCRdb D assignment of TRBD1 cannot be verified. This CDR3 is 18 amino acids long. CDR3 in amino acids: CASSSGAPGLKPINEQFF.

The J gene is TRBJ2-7, the V gene TRBV6-1; the D call from TCRdb, TRBD1, cannot be confirmed without DNA. This CDR3 contains 14 residues. CDR1 MNHNS and CDR2 SASEGT come from the germline V gene. The CDR3 sequence is CATRDTGGAYEQYF.

This chain links TRBV29-1 with TRBJ2-1. CDR3 length equals 13 residues. Germline CDR1 is SQVTM and CDR2 is ANQGSEA. The CDR3 sequence is CSVELAWDNEQFF.

The chain uses TRBV5-1 and TRBJ2-1; TCRdb's D gene call, TRBD1, goes unchecked for lack of DNA. CDR1 and CDR2 from the germline V gene are SGHRS and YFSETQ. CDR3 size: 17 residues. CDR3 protein: CASRAPGGTADYNEQFF.

The genes are TRBV21-1 and TRBJ2-2; the TCRdb call, TRBD1, lacks DNA for checking. TRBV21-1 is a documented pseudogene. This CDR3 region has 17 residues. This chain's CDR3 is CASSKGEAQANTGELFF.

The chain has TRBV7-9 and TRBJ2-3; TCRdb names TRBD2, which stays unverified in the absence of DNA. Per germline, CDR1 SEHNR and CDR2 FQNEAQ (reference sequence). This CDR3 contains 16 residues. The CDR3 reads CASSPSWGLGTDTQYF. Combining the CDR3 with reference TRBV7-9 and TRBJ2-3 gives the whole variable domain DTGVSQNPRHKITKRGQNVTFRCDPISEHNRLYWYRQTLGQGPEFLTYFQNEAQLEKSRLLSDRFSAERPKGSFSTLEIQRTEQGDSAMYLCASSPSWGLGTDTQYFGPGTRLTVL.

The J gene is TRBJ1-3, the V gene TRBV6-5; TCRdb's D call of TRBD1 is untestable without DNA. From germline, CDR1 is MNHEY and CDR2 SVGAGI. This CDR3 is built from 17 residues. The CDR3 protein is CASSLTTGPSSGNTIYF.

The chain is built from TRBV20-1 and TRBJ2-3. Per germline, CDR1 DFQATT and CDR2 SNEGSKA (reference sequence). The CDR3 covers 16 residues. This CDR3 reads CSASSPTSGTTDTQYF.

V usage is TRBV6-5 and J usage is TRBJ2-1; there is no DNA to check the TCRdb D call of TRBD1. The germline V gene has CDR1 MNHEY and CDR2 SVGAGI. The CDR3 is made up of 15 amino acids. CDR3: CASSPVMSSYNEQFF.

The CDR3 is CASSLEVLAGDEQFF. This chain joins TRBV7-6 and TRBJ2-1; TCRdb designates TRBD2, a call that cannot be tested without DNA. The CDR3 has 15 residues. Per germline, CDR1 SGHVS and CDR2 FNYEAQ. The whole variable domain, filled in from reference TRBV7-6 and TRBJ2-1, reads GAGVSQSPRYKVTKRGQDVALRCDPISGHVSLYWYRQALGQGPEFLTYFNYEAQQDKSGLPNDRFSAERPEGSISTLTIQRTEQRDSAMYRCASSLEVLAGDEQFFGPGTRLTVL.

The V and J genes are TRBV29-1 and TRBJ1-1. The CDR3 extends over 11 amino acids. Germline CDR1 is SQVTM and CDR2 is ANQGSEA. Here the CDR3 reads CSVVKNTEAFF.

The V gene is TRBV7-9, the J gene TRBJ1-2; lacking DNA, the TRBD1 call made by TCRdb goes unchecked. There are 13 residues in the CDR3. Germline CDR1 reads SEHNR; CDR2 reads FQNEAQ (reference sequence). CDR3 protein: CASSFTGDDGYTF.

The chain links TRBV7-2 to TRBJ2-7. The germline V gene has CDR1 SGHTA and CDR2 FQGNSA. CDR3 length equals 13 residues. CDR3 in amino acids: CASSLAVTYEQYF.

The chain couples TRBV15 to TRBJ2-3. The CDR3 sequence is 15 residues long. The V gene's germline CDR1 is LNHNV and CDR2 YYDKDF (reference sequence). This chain's CDR3 is CATSRASDGTDTQYF.

The J gene is TRBJ2-1, the V gene TRBV4-3; TCRdb reports TRBD2, a call that lacks DNA to check it against. Germline CDR1 LGHNA, CDR2 YSLEER. There are 13 residues in the CDR3. CDR3 loop: CASSLTNGVEQFF.